One sample yielded the 31 T cell receptor beta chains listed below, sequenced in a study of OX40 agonist ivuxolimab in advanced cancers. Profiling relied on immunoSEQ multiplex PCR, and the TCRdb table lists in-frame clones only, not all of them. The profile covers more than 80,000 clones, with around nine tenths appearing a single time and 1.5% to 2% taken by the ten largest. Here the sequenced sample was CD4+ or CD8+ T cells sorted from blood, taken in a trial of the OX40 agonist ivuxolimab. These receptors were collected from an adult with an advanced solid tumor such as melanoma, head and neck, liver or kidney cancer.

The gene calls are TRBV4-1 and TRBJ2-7; D uncertain. V dropped 0 bases and J dropped 7 bases, with 10 bases sitting between them. This CDR3 comprises 13 residues. In germline, CDR1 is MGHRA, CDR2 YSYEKL. The CDR3 DNA sequence: TGCGCCAGCAGCCAAGAGAGTTCATGGGAGCAGTACTTC. Its protein is CASSQESSWEQYF.

This clone rates as medium-sized. This chain connects TRBV7-9 to TRBJ1-1; TRBD1 matches at 10 bases. The CDR3 has 18 residues. The V gene end was trimmed by 3 bases and the J gene end by 1 base; junction bases not matched to a gene: 11. Germline values: CDR1 SEHNR, CDR2 FQNEAQ (reference sequence). CDR3 region: CASSFRDRGRSGNTEAFF. CDR3 nucleotides: TGTGCCAGCAGCTTCCGAGACAGGGGGCGTTCTGGGAACACTGAAGCTTTCTTT. Full variable domain (remainder filled in from reference TRBV7-9 and TRBJ1-1): DTGVSQNPRHKITKRGQNVTFRCDPISEHNRLYWYRQTLGQGPEFLTYFQNEAQLEKSRLLSDRFSAERPKGSFSTLEIQRTEQGDSAMYLCASSFRDRGRSGNTEAFFGQGTRLTVV.

This CDR3 is CSVWGQGAGYTF. In nucleotides, the CDR3 is TGCAGCGTTTGGGGACAGGGGGCTGGCTACACCTTC. The chain employs TRBV29-1 and TRBJ1-2; TRBD1 aligns across 12 bases. Germline V gene sequence: CDR1 SQVTM, CDR2 ANQGSEA. The CDR3 spans 12 residues. Trimming at V came to 5 bases and at J to 7 bases, leaving 2 bases not matched to a gene.

V is TRBV7-8 and J is TRBJ2-1, with 14 bases identical to TRBD2. V gave up 4 bases and J gave up 6 bases; unmatched junction bases: 8. The germline V gene has CDR1 SGHVS and CDR2 FQNEAQ. CDR3 length equals 17 residues. The DNA of the CDR3 is TGTGCCAGCAGCTCGACGCTAGGACTAGCGGGAGGCAATGAGCAGTTCTTC. This gives the protein CASSSTLGLAGGNEQFF.

On this clone itself: The same CDR3 arises from other DNA sequences in this sample as well. The chain employs TRBV30 and TRBJ2-7, with D perhaps TRBD2 (5 bases). The CDR3 sequence is 12 residues long. Trimming removed 0 bases from V and 7 bases from J, with 10 bases in between. CDR1 and CDR2 (germline): GTSNPN, SVGIG (reference sequence). CDR3: CAWSVKPGEQYF. The CDR3, as DNA: TGTGCCTGGAGTGTAAAGCCGGGGGAGCAGTACTTC.

This clone was seen more than once but under ten times. The V and J genes are TRBV27 and TRBJ2-6; D is ambiguous. V was clipped by 6 bases and J by 2 bases, with 17 bases between them. Germline V CDR1 and CDR2: MNHEY, SMNVEV (reference sequence). The CDR3 consists of 17 residues. The CDR3 DNA sequence: TGTGCCAGCAGACTTCGCGGTTCGCACGCTGGGGCCAACGTCCTGACTTTC. The encoded protein is CASRLRGSHAGANVLTF.

The chain employs TRBV7-2 and TRBJ2-7; D ambiguous. Germline CDR1 and CDR2: SGHTA and FQGNSA. CDR3 length: 13 amino acids. The V end was cut by 7 bases, the J end by 3 bases, with 13 bases between. CDR3 nucleotide sequence: TGTGCCAGCACCAAGAATGGTTTCTACGAGCAGTACTTC. It is translated as CASTKNGFYEQYF.

This rearrangement joins TRBV6-5 to TRBJ2-5, with D perhaps being TRBD1 or TRBD2 (5 bases each). Per the germline V gene, CDR1 is MNHEY and CDR2 is SVGAGI. Trimming removed 5 bases from V and 9 bases from J, with 16 bases in between. The CDR3 loop spans 13 amino acids. This CDR3 is CASSGSSLGAQYF. The CDR3 DNA follows: TGTGCCAGCAGTGGTTCCTCTTTGGGGGCCCAGTACTTC.

This clone occurred a few times. The V and J genes are TRBV6-1 and TRBJ1-1; maybe TRBD1 (5 bases). The V and J ends lost 9 bases and 5 bases respectively, with 13 bases between them. Germline CDR1 and CDR2: MNHNS and SASEGT. The CDR3 sequence is 12 residues long. CDR3 DNA: TGTGCCAGACCCACATGGGGGACTGAAGCTTTCTTT. Amino acid sequence: CARPTWGTEAFF.

This clone was picked up one time. The V call is TRBV18, the J call TRBJ2-7; D possibly corresponds to TRBD2 (6 bases). This CDR3 is 14 amino acids long. Germline V gives CDR1 KGHSH, CDR2 LQKENI. Trimming removed 3 bases at V and 6 bases at J, with 15 bases between. The CDR3 sequence: CASSPFNERVEQYF. In DNA, the CDR3 is TGTGCCAGCTCACCCTTTAATGAGCGGGTCGAGCAGTACTTC.

The V gene is TRBV19, the J gene TRBJ1-1; 9 positions agree with TRBD1. V gave up 1 base and J gave up 6 bases; unmatched junction bases: 9. Germline V gene lookup returns CDR1 LNHDA and CDR2 SQIVND (reference sequence). The CDR3 length is 16 residues. The CDR3 is CASSIAAQGAIAEAFF. The CDR3 bases are TGTGCCAGTAGTATAGCGGCACAGGGGGCAATCGCTGAAGCTTTCTTT.

The chain combines TRBV18 with TRBJ2-7; 11 bases match TRBD1. The CDR3 length is 14 residues. Germline CDR1 is KGHSH and CDR2 is LQKENI. Losses at the gene ends were 3 bases for V and 4 bases for J; bases not matched to a gene: 2. CDR3 region: CASSPGQGAYEQYF. The CDR3 bases are TGTGCCAGCTCACCCGGACAGGGGGCTTACGAGCAGTACTTC.

V gene TRBV19 combines with J gene TRBJ2-5, with 9 bases that match TRBD1. CDR1 and CDR2 from the germline V gene are LNHDA and SQIVND (reference sequence). V shed 0 bases, J shed 0 bases, and the junction held 11 bases outside the gene matches. This CDR3 is 19 amino acids long. The CDR3 loop reads CASSIDLSNRGPYQETQYF. The CDR3 nucleotides read TGTGCCAGTAGTATAGATCTATCGAACAGGGGGCCATACCAAGAGACCCAGTACTTC.

The gene calls are TRBV30 and TRBJ1-2; 7 positions agree with TRBD1. CDR1 is GTSNPN, CDR2 SVGIG, per germline (reference sequence). The J segment lost 4 bases and the V segment lost 2 bases, leaving 10 bases of the junction unmatched. The CDR3 runs to 15 residues. CDR3 protein: CAWSRDRALGYGYTF. The CDR3 DNA reads as TGTGCCTGGAGTCGGGACAGAGCCTTAGGCTATGGCTACACCTTC. The variable domain in full, with the rest retrieved from reference TRBV30 and TRBJ1-2, is SQTIHQWPATLVQPVGSPLSLECTVEGTSNPNLYWYRQAAGRGLQLLFYSVGIGQISSEVPQNLSASRPQDRQFILSSKKLLLSDSGFYLCAWSRDRALGYGYTFGSGTRLTVV.

The J gene is TRBJ2-7, the V gene TRBV18; 8 positions match TRBD1. Germline V gene lookup returns CDR1 KGHSH and CDR2 LQKENI. This CDR3 contains 16 residues. Trimming removed 3 bases from V and 3 bases from J; junction bases left unmatched: 10. CDR3 coding DNA: TGTGCCAGCTCACCTGTGGACAGGGTCTCAAACTACGAGCAGTACTTC. Protein product: CASSPVDRVSNYEQYF.

CDR3 coding DNA: TGTGCCAGCAGTTACTTGGGACAAAACACCGGGGAGCTGTTTTTT. As protein: CASSYLGQNTGELFF. The chain links TRBV6-5 to TRBJ2-2; maybe TRBD1 (6 bases). Germline loops: CDR1 MNHEY, CDR2 SVGAGI. The ends were cut back, 1 base at V and 2 bases at J, with 8 bases in the middle. The CDR3 consists of 15 residues.

The chain has TRBV19 and TRBJ2-7, with D tentatively TRBD1 (5 bases). This CDR3 spans 13 amino acids. CDR1 LNHDA and CDR2 SQIVND come from the germline V gene (reference sequence). Trimming removed 5 bases from V and 5 bases from J, with 13 bases in between. The CDR3 sequence is CASSGQGVHEQYF. CDR3 nucleotide sequence: TGTGCCAGTAGTGGGCAGGGTGTCCACGAGCAGTACTTC.

The rearrangement links TRBV2 to TRBJ1-1; 9 bases are a match to TRBD1. J lost 4 bases, V lost 0 bases, and 15 bases had no gene match. This CDR3 comprises 19 residues. Germline V CDR1 and CDR2: SNHLY, FYNNEI. The CDR3 coding sequence is TGTGCCAGCAGTGAAGCCTTATTTCGGACAGGGGCCGGGATCACTGAAGCTTTCTTT. Translating gives CASSEALFRTGAGITEAFF.

Worth noting for this clone: Other nucleotide sequences in the sample specify the same CDR3. The chain combines TRBV6-5 with TRBJ2-7; 7 bases align to TRBD1. Germline V gene lookup returns CDR1 MNHEY and CDR2 SVGAGI. CDR3 length equals 14 residues. With 0 bases clipped from V and 4 bases from J, the junction kept 3 bases outside the gene matches. The CDR3 nucleotides are TGTGCCAGCAGTTACTCGGGCAGGGGGTACGAGCAGTACTTC. Translating gives CASSYSGRGYEQYF.

The chain joins TRBV10-3 to TRBJ2-7, with TRBD2 identical over 7 bases. The germline gives CDR1 ENHRY, CDR2 SYGVKD. This CDR3 comprises 13 residues. V shed 6 bases and J 3 bases; nucleotides not matched to a gene: 5. DNA of the CDR3: TGTGCCATCAGCCTAGCGGCCAACTACGAGCAGTACTTC. Protein product: CAISLAANYEQYF.

This chain joins TRBV7-3 and TRBJ2-2; 12 nucleotides agree with TRBD2. Germline trimming cut 5 bases from V and 0 bases from J; bases unmatched to any gene: 7. This CDR3 is 18 amino acids long. The germline CDR1 and CDR2 sequences are SGHTA and FQGTGA. Here the CDR3 reads CASSPTSGGASNTGELFF. In nucleotides, the CDR3 is TGTGCCAGCAGCCCGACTAGCGGGGGAGCCTCGAACACCGGGGAGCTGTTTTTT.

The V and J genes are TRBV10-3 and TRBJ1-1; 8 positions match TRBD1. Germline CDR1 and CDR2: ENHRY and SYGVKD. The trim removed 3 bases at V and 1 base at J, leaving 4 bases unmatched. The CDR3 totals 15 residues. In nucleotides, the CDR3 is TGTGCCATCAGTGACCCGGGACAGGCGAACACTGAAGCTTTCTTT. This translates into CAISDPGQANTEAFF.

The V and J genes are TRBV6-4 and TRBJ2-3; 8 positions agree with TRBD1. The CDR3 is made up of 16 amino acids. V was pared by 5 bases and J by 1 base, with 8 bases of the junction left unmatched. Germline lookup yields CDR1 MRHNA and CDR2 SNTAGT. CDR3 nucleotides: TGTGCCAGCAGTTACCGGACAGGGTGGGGCACAGATACGCAGTATTTT. Protein sequence: CASSYRTGWGTDTQYF.

Remarks on this clone: Other DNA sequences in this specimen translate into the identical CDR3. The V call is TRBV5-8, the J call TRBJ2-7; no firm D call. The V end lost 2 bases, the J end lost 2 bases, and 8 bases lay between the germline ends. There are 13 residues in the CDR3. The germline V gene encodes CDR1 SGHTS and CDR2 YDEGEE. The CDR3 DNA reads TGTGCCAGCAGCTTTCCGGGCACCTACGAGCAGTACTTC. Amino acids: CASSFPGTYEQYF.

This sequence joins TRBV11-2 and TRBJ2-2, with D perhaps given as TRBD1 or TRBD2 (5 bases each). Between the trimmed V and J ends, which lost 5 bases and 3 bases, there was a span of 16 bases. The CDR3 spans 16 residues. CDR1 is SGHAT and CDR2 is FQNNGV in the germline V gene. The CDR3 coding sequence is TGTGCCAGCAGCCAGGGTGCTAGCAGGGACACCGGGGAGCTGTTTTTT. It encodes CASSQGASRDTGELFF.

The chain recombines TRBV6-1 with TRBJ2-7, with 8 bases aligning to TRBD1. In germline, CDR1 is MNHNS, CDR2 SASEGT. The CDR3 contains 13 residues. The junction had 4 bases not matched to a gene; V was cut back by 6 bases and J by 3 bases. The CDR3 DNA follows: TGTGCCAGCAGCGACAGGGGTGACTACGAGCAGTACTTC. Translating gives CASSDRGDYEQYF.

The genes are TRBV18 and TRBJ1-5, with D possibly matching TRBD1 (5 bases). Trimming pared 6 bases from V and 4 bases from J, leaving 13 bases between. Germline assignment: CDR1 KGHSH and CDR2 LQKENI. The CDR3 is 14 residues long. CDR3 sequence: CASSRDGRNQPQHF. Here the CDR3 DNA reads TGTGCCAGCTCGCGGGACGGGAGGAATCAGCCCCAGCATTTT.

The count of this clone is one. This rearrangement joins TRBV5-1 to TRBJ1-2, with TRBD1 matching 9 bases. V lost 4 bases and J lost 12; bases outside the gene matches: 10. Germline values: CDR1 SGHRS, CDR2 YFSETQ. The CDR3 contains 13 residues. The DNA of the CDR3 is TGCGCCAGCAGCCCGGGACAGGGCCCCGGCCACACCTTC. Encoded protein: CASSPGQGPGHTF.

The V and J genes are TRBV14 and TRBJ2-7; D ambiguous. V lost 0 bases and J 0 bases, leaving 6 bases between the germline ends. Germline values: CDR1 SGHDN, CDR2 FVKESK. The length of the CDR3 is 14 residues. Written as DNA, the CDR3 is TGTGCCAGCAGCCAAGACTGGGGCTCCTACGAGCAGTACTTC. Translating it yields CASSQDWGSYEQYF.

The V call is TRBV5-1, the J call TRBJ2-3, with 8 nucleotides matching TRBD1. V gave up 4 bases and J gave up 7 bases; unmatched junction bases: 8. The CDR3 contains 14 residues. Germline V gene data show CDR1 as SGHRS and CDR2 as YFSETQ. CDR3 loop: CASSPGTGPYTQYF. In nucleotides, the CDR3 is TGCGCCAGCAGCCCAGGGACAGGTCCTTATACGCAGTATTTT.

Comment on this clone: The junction differs from germline at one of its ends, possibly a read error. The chain recombines TRBV7-7 with TRBJ2-5, with a weak D call TRBD2 (6 bases). The CDR3 covers 13 residues. Per the germline V gene, CDR1 is SSHAT and CDR2 is FNYEAQ (reference sequence). The CDR3 loop reads CASSRDSAETQYF. CDR3 DNA sequence: TGTGCTAGCAGCCGGGACTCCGCAGAGACCCAGTACTTC.